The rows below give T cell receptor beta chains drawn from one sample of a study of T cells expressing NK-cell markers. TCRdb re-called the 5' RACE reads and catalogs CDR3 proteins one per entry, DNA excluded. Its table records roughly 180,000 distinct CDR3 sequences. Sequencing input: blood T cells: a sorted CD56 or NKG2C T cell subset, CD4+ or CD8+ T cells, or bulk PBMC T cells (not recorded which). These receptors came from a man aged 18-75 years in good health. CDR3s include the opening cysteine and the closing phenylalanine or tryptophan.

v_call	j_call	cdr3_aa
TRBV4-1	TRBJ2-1	CASSRMTDNEQFF
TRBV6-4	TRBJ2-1	CASSGSSGGANEQFF
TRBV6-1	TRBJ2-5	CASNTPSPSGGRQETQYF
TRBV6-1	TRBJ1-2	CAVWPGGTYGYTF
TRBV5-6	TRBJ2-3	CASSPPWTGSTDTQYF
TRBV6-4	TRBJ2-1	CASSQTSTNEQFF
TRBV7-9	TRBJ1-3	CASTEIQGSGNTIYF
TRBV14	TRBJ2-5	CASSPLGGQEETQYF
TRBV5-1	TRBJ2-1	CASSSRDRNFNEQFF
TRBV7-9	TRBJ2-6	CASQPAGAGANVLTF
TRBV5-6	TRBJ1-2	CASSLIPGRSPYGYTF
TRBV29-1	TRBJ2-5	CSVVGLAGGRETQYF
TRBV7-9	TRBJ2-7	CASSGPDRRKQYF
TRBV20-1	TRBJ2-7	CSALGGSSYEQYF
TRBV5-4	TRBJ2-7	CASSGAGGQGVSYEQYF
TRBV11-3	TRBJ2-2	CASSPRASGITGELFF
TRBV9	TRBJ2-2	CASSPSGGTSGELFF
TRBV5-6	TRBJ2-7	CASSEGLAEQYF
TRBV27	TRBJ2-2	CASSPGTGNTGELFF
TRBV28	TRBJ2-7	CASGNRGSPEYEQYF
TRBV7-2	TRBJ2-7	CASSLTWGTEYEQYF
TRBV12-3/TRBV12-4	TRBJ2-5	CASSLWLAGGYQETQYF
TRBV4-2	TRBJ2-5	CASSQGDISSSGGDQETQYF
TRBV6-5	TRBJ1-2	CASSYSGSPDGYTF
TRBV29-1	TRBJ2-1	CSERVGVEQFF
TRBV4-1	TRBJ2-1	CASSQDEVGDEQFF
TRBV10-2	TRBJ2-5	CATEGREVETQYF
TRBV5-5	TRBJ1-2	CASSLFATKTSYGYTF
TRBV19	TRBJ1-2	CASGQATNYGYTF
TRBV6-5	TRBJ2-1	CASSHRDLPYNEQFF
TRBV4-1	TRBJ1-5	CASSQDSDSNQPQHF
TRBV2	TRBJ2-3	CASSERDRGTDTQYF
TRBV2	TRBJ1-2	CASIGDSDNYGYTF
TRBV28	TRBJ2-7	CASSLSGGFSSYEQYF
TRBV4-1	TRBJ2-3	CASSQYERDTDTQYF
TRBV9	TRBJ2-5	CASKPGDRGQETQYF
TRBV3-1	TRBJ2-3	CASSQEGVAGGADTQYF
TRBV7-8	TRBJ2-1	CASSSGGSSYNEQFF
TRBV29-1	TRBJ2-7	CSVVWDTLPYEQYF
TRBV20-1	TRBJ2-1	CSASFLRIYNEQFF
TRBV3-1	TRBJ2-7	CASSQENGQGTSYEQYF
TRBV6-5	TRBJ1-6	CASSYESTAYYNSPLHF
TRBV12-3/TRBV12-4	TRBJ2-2	CASSLTGRGENTGELFF
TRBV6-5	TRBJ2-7	CASSYTYDSYEQYF
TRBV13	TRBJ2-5	CASSDRDRGETQYF
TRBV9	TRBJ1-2	CASSDRVGDTRAGYGYTF